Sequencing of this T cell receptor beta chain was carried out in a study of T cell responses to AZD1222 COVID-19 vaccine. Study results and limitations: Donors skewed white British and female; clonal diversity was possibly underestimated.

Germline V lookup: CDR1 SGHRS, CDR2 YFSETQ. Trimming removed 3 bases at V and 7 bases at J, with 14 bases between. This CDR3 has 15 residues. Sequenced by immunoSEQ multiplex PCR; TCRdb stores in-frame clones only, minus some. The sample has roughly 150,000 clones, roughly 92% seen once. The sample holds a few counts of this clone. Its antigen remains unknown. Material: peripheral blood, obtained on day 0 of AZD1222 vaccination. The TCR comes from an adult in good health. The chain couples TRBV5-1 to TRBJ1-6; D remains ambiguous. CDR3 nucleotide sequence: TGCGCCAGCAGCTCCGACCCGGGGTTAAATTCACCCCTCCACTTT. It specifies CASSSDPGLNSPLHF.